The 25 T cell receptor beta chains below come from one sample, sequenced in a study of T cell repertoires in cytomegalovirus infection. TCRdb itself ran the reads through MiXCR, one entry per CDR3 protein. The sample consists of around 180,000 distinct CDR3 sequences, roughly a fifth of them appearing once. The sequencing sample was made of PBMCs. All receptors derive from a human donor in good health (CMV status not recorded). Some clones in this sample may be carry-over from other donors' samples.

This clonotype was detected many times. The CDR3 reads CASSFDIGSYTF. The DNA for the CDR3 is TGTGCCAGCAGCTTCGACATAGGAAGCTACACCTTC. The chain links TRBV7-2 to TRBJ1-2; D remains unclear. V was cut by 3 bases and J by 9 bases, with 11 bases left in between. CDR1 is SGHTA and CDR2 is FQGNSA in the germline V gene. This CDR3 is built from 12 residues.

The chain is built from TRBV29-1 and TRBJ2-7; maybe TRBD2 (6 bases). V lost 1 base and J 1 base, leaving 20 bases between the germline ends. This CDR3 region has 17 residues. Germline loops: CDR1 SQVTM, CDR2 ANQGSEA. CDR3 in amino acids: CSVEARPTAGTSYEQYF. In nucleotides, the CDR3 is TGCAGCGTTGAAGCCCGTCCAACGGCAGGGACTTCCTACGAGCAGTACTTC.

This clonotype has just a few counts. The rearrangement uses TRBV28 and TRBJ2-7; D might be TRBD2 (5 bases). The CDR3 is 14 amino acids. The V gene's germline CDR1 is MDHEN and CDR2 SYDVKM. V was trimmed by 6 bases and J by 2 bases, leaving 14 bases between them. The CDR3, as DNA: TGTGCCAGCAGGCCCAGAGGAGGAACCTACGAGCAGTACTTC. Translating gives CASRPRGGTYEQYF.

This clonotype was observed at least ten times. The V gene is TRBV7-2, the J gene TRBJ2-1; D may be TRBD2 (5 bases). Trimming cost V 4 bases and J 3 bases, with 7 bases left between them. The CDR3 totals 13 residues. Germline V gene data show CDR1 as SGHTA and CDR2 as FQGNSA. In nucleotides, the CDR3 is TGTGCCAGCAGCTCCCGGGACTACAATGAGCAGTTCTTC. Translation gives CASSSRDYNEQFF.

The chain links TRBV20-1 to TRBJ1-5; D is possibly TRBD1 (5 bases). This CDR3 region has 12 residues. Trimming took 6 bases from V and 4 from J, leaving 10 bases between them. CDR1 is DFQATT, CDR2 SNEGSKA, per germline (reference sequence). The DNA of the CDR3 is TGCAGTGCGACGACAGCGAATCAGCCCCAGCATTTT. Translation: CSATTANQPQHF.

The CDR3 coding sequence is TGTGCCAGTAGTATTGGGGGAGGGACAGGCTTCTCTGGAAACACCATATATTTT. Protein: CASSIGGGTGFSGNTIYF. The V and J genes are TRBV19 and TRBJ1-3, with 8 bases aligning to TRBD1. CDR3 length: 18 amino acids. V shed 3 bases and J 0 bases; nucleotides not matched to a gene: 10. Germline CDR1 and CDR2: LNHDA and SQIVND (reference sequence).

This clonotype was detected only a few times. This CDR3 reads CASSLGSWGPAQPQHF. The CDR3 DNA reads TGTGCCAGCAGCTTAGGATCCTGGGGGCCGGCGCAGCCCCAGCATTTT. The rearrangement links TRBV7-8 to TRBJ1-5; the D gene is possibly TRBD1 (6 bases). Between the trimmed V and J ends, which lost 1 base and 7 bases, there was a span of 17 bases. Germline assignment: CDR1 SGHVS and CDR2 FQNEAQ. CDR3 length: 16 amino acids.

This clonotype has a count of ten or more. CDR3 in amino acids: CASSLAGRENSPLHF. The CDR3 DNA follows: TGTGCCAGCAGTTTAGCGGGACGGGAGAATTCACCCCTCCACTTT. The chain links TRBV12-3 or TRBV12-4 to TRBJ1-6; D is possibly TRBD1 (5 bases). The CDR3 has 15 amino acids. V was trimmed by 0 bases and J by 7 bases, leaving 10 bases between them.

The V call is TRBV14, the J call TRBJ1-1; 11 bases are shared with TRBD1. This CDR3 comprises 15 residues. The germline CDR1 and CDR2 sequences are SGHDN and FVKESK. V lost 4 bases to trimming and J lost 5 bases; unmatched junction nucleotides: 6. The CDR3, as DNA: TGTGCCAGCAGCCTACGGACAGGGGGCGATACTGAAGCTTTCTTT. The encoded protein is CASSLRTGGDTEAFF.

Notes on this clonotype: Possible read error: a much larger clone is one base away. The rearrangement links TRBV7-3 to TRBJ2-6; D is ambiguous. Germline V lookup: CDR1 SGHTA, CDR2 FQGTGA. This CDR3 has 17 residues. V was trimmed by 3 bases and J by 0 bases, leaving 12 bases between them. The CDR3 sequence: CASSFFKSSSGANVLTF. CDR3 bases: TGTGCCAGCAGCTTTTTTAAGAGCAGCTCTGGGGCCAACGTCCTGACTTTC.

This chain links TRBV5-4 with TRBJ2-3; maybe TRBD2 (6 bases). The CDR3 loop spans 16 amino acids. Trimming removed 3 bases at V and 4 bases at J, with 18 bases between. Per germline, CDR1 SGHNT and CDR2 YYREEE (reference sequence). CDR3 bases: TGTGCCAGCAGCTCCCGAACTAGCCTCTCCGCAGATACGCAGTATTTT. This translates into CASSSRTSLSADTQYF.

The rearrangement joins TRBV5-1 to TRBJ2-1, with a weak D call TRBD2 (5 bases). The CDR3 runs 14 residues. V lost 4 bases, J lost 10 bases, and 18 bases lay in between. Germline V gene sequence: CDR1 SGHRS, CDR2 YFSETQ. In DNA, the CDR3 is TGCGCCAGCAGCCTCGCGGGCGAGGGAAAGGAGCAGTTCTTC. Its protein product is CASSLAGEGKEQFF.

This clonotype was counted a few times. The CDR3 sequence is CASSLVSGARQPQHF. CDR3 in DNA: TGTGCCAGCAGCTTAGTCTCAGGGGCTCGGCAGCCCCAGCATTTT. The chain combines TRBV7-8 with TRBJ1-5, with D maybe TRBD1 (6 bases). The CDR3 sequence is 15 residues long. Germline CDR1 reads SGHVS; CDR2 reads FQNEAQ. V was cut by 1 base and J by 7 bases, with 14 bases left in between. Full variable domain (outside the CDR3, taken from reference TRBV7-8 and TRBJ1-5): GAGVSQSPRYKVAKRGQDVALRCDPISGHVSLFWYQQALGQGPEFLTYFQNEAQLDKSGLPSDRFFAERPEGSVSTLKIQRTQQEDSAVYLCASSLVSGARQPQHFGDGTRLSIL.

This clonotype was counted a few times. The V gene is TRBV6-8, the J gene TRBJ1-4; 9 bases match TRBD1. This CDR3 has 16 amino acids. With V trimmed by 5 bases and J by 7 bases, 11 bases remained unmatched. CDR1 is MNHGY and CDR2 is SAAAGT in the germline V gene. CDR3 loop: CASSALGQGLGEKLFF. The DNA for the CDR3 is TGTGCCAGCAGTGCCTTGGGACAGGGTCTGGGTGAAAAACTGTTTTTT.

The chain couples TRBV28 to TRBJ1-2, with D uncertain. The germline V gene encodes CDR1 MDHEN and CDR2 SYDVKM. V was pared by 4 bases and J by 4 bases, with 7 bases between. This CDR3 comprises 12 residues. CDR3 residues: CASSSDIYGYTF. In DNA, the CDR3 is TGTGCCAGCAGTTCTGACATCTATGGCTACACCTTC.

This clonotype came up a few times. V is TRBV25-1 and J is TRBJ2-2; D might be TRBD2 (5 bases). Per germline, CDR1 MGHDK and CDR2 SYGVNS. The CDR3 contains 13 residues. V shed 7 bases and J shed 1 base, with 7 bases lying between them. This CDR3 is CASMAGNTGELFF. CDR3 coding DNA: TGTGCCAGCATGGCGGGGAACACCGGGGAGCTGTTTTTT.

This clonotype was counted many times. The DNA of the CDR3 is TGTGCCAGCAGCTTAGCTCGGTCCGGGACAGCGAACACCGGGGAGCTGTTTTTT. It codes for CASSLARSGTANTGELFF. The V and J genes are TRBV7-6 and TRBJ2-2; 7 bases are a match to TRBD1. Germline values: CDR1 SGHVS, CDR2 FNYEAQ. With 0 bases clipped from V and 0 bases from J, the junction kept 7 bases outside the gene matches. This CDR3 has 18 residues.

The chain employs TRBV29-1 and TRBJ1-2, with 9 bases that match TRBD1. V shed 0 bases, J shed 3 bases, and the junction held 5 bases outside the gene matches. Germline CDR1 reads SQVTM; CDR2 reads ANQGSEA. This CDR3 comprises 15 residues. Written as DNA, the CDR3 is TGCAGCGTTGAAGACCGGACAGGGGCGGACTATGGCTACACCTTC. Translating it yields CSVEDRTGADYGYTF.

This clonotype has ten or more counts. The rearrangement links TRBV29-1 to TRBJ1-1, with a possible D match to TRBD1 (5 bases). V shed 0 bases and J shed 3 bases, with 11 bases lying between them. The CDR3 length is 14 residues. CDR1 is SQVTM, CDR2 ANQGSEA, per germline. For the CDR3, the DNA is TGCAGCGTTGAAGATCTGGGAGGGGACACTGAAGCTTTCTTT. Its translation is CSVEDLGGDTEAFF.

This clonotype was observed a handful of times. CDR3 sequence reads: CASSSGLTGNNEQYF. CDR3 nucleotides: TGTGCCAGCAGCTCGGGACTGACAGGGAACAACGAGCAGTACTTC. The rearrangement joins TRBV11-1 to TRBJ2-7, with a weak D call TRBD1 (7 bases). V dropped 4 bases and J dropped 5 bases, with 18 bases sitting between them. There are 15 residues in the CDR3. In germline, CDR1 is SGHAT, CDR2 FQDESV (reference sequence). Complete variable domain (other parts from reference TRBV11-1 and TRBJ2-7): EAEVAQSPRYKITEKSQAVAFWCDPISGHATLYWYRQILGQGPELLVQFQDESVVDDSQLPKDRFSAERLKGVDSTLKIQPAELGDSAMYLCASSSGLTGNNEQYFGPGTRLTVT.

Concerning this clonotype itself: A read error is possible here, since a much larger clone lies one base away. The chain employs TRBV10-3 and TRBJ1-6; TRBD1 is a possible D gene (5 bases). Germline values: CDR1 ENHRY, CDR2 SYGVKD. This CDR3 is built from 14 residues. The CDR3 loop reads CAVSQDSNNSPLHF. The CDR3 DNA reads TGTGCCGTCAGTCAAGACAGTAATAATTCACCCCTCCACTTT.

This clonotype was seen a few times. The rearrangement links TRBV10-1 to TRBJ1-1; D remains ambiguous. The ends were cut back, 7 bases at V and 0 bases at J, with 9 bases in the middle. Germline loops: CDR1 WNHNN, CDR2 SYGVQD (reference sequence). The length of the CDR3 is 13 residues. The CDR3 loop is CASTHSMNTEAFF. CDR3 coding DNA: TGCGCCAGCACACACAGCATGAACACTGAAGCTTTCTTT.

The V gene is TRBV5-1, the J gene TRBJ2-3; D may be TRBD1 (6 bases). Germline lookup yields CDR1 SGHRS and CDR2 YFSETQ. The ends were cut back, 0 bases at V and 1 base at J, with 9 bases in the middle. CDR3 length: 15 residues. In DNA, the CDR3 is TGCGCCAGCAGCTTGGCTACAGGGCGCACAGATACGCAGTATTTT. It specifies CASSLATGRTDTQYF.

The V and J genes are TRBV5-1 and TRBJ2-5, with TRBD2 matching 8 bases. The CDR3 extends over 16 amino acids. The junction had 14 bases not matched to a gene; V was cut back by 4 bases and J by 6 bases. CDR1 is SGHRS, CDR2 YFSETQ, per germline. The CDR3 DNA is TGCGCCAGCAGCATGCCTTCTCCGGGGGGGCTGAAGACCCAGTACTTC. Its translation is CASSMPSPGGLKTQYF.

This clonotype was seen at least ten times. This chain connects TRBV7-9 to TRBJ2-5; tentatively, D is TRBD1 (5 bases). Per germline, CDR1 SEHNR and CDR2 FQNEAQ (reference sequence). Trimming pared 3 bases from V and 5 bases from J, leaving 10 bases between. The CDR3 length is 13 residues. The chain's CDR3 is CASSFGRAETQYF. The CDR3 bases are TGTGCCAGCAGCTTCGGCAGGGCGGAGACCCAGTACTTC.